This passage covers 23 T cell receptor beta chains from one sample sequenced in a study of graft-versus-host responses after intestinal transplantation. Their antigens are not known. Data came from immunoSEQ multiplex PCR; TCRdb stores just in-frame clones and leaves some out. The sample includes 98,000 or so clones, more than 85% of them seen just once. Here the sequenced sample was unstimulated CD4+ T cells sorted from spleen or lymph node cells, taken before intestinal transplant. These receptors all stem from a human donor who received an intestinal transplant.

This rearrangement joins TRBV28 to TRBJ1-3, with D tentatively TRBD1 (5 bases). Trimming shortened V by 8 bases and J by 0 bases, and 14 bases separated the two germline ends. This CDR3 region has 15 residues. The germline V gene encodes CDR1 MDHEN and CDR2 SYDVKM. The CDR3 reads CASFQGGLSGNTIYF. The CDR3 DNA is TGTGCCAGCTTTCAGGGTGGGCTCTCTGGAAACACCATATATTTT. Filled out from reference TRBV28 and TRBJ1-3, the complete variable domain reads DVKVTQSSRYLVKRTGEKVFLECVQDMDHENMFWYRQDPGLGLRLIYFSYDVKMKEKGDIPEGYSVSREKKERFSLILESASTNQTSMYLCASFQGGLSGNTIYFGEGSWLTVV.

The chain carries TRBV10-3 and TRBJ1-2; D is uncertain. CDR3 length: 13 amino acids. Germline CDR1 is ENHRY and CDR2 is SYGVKD. V lost 7 bases and J 2 bases, leaving 11 bases between the germline ends. The CDR3 sequence is CAIKEGMNYGYTF. The CDR3 DNA reads TGTGCCATCAAGGAAGGGATGAACTATGGCTACACCTTC.

The gene calls are TRBV6-5 and TRBJ1-5; D call uncertain. The germline V gene has CDR1 MNHEY and CDR2 SVGAGI. Trimming pared 5 bases from V and 0 bases from J, leaving 5 bases between. This CDR3 region has 13 residues. The CDR3 sequence is CASSLLSNQPQHF. The CDR3 coding sequence is TGTGCCAGCAGTCTGCTTAGCAATCAGCCCCAGCATTTT.

V gene TRBV7-9 combines with J gene TRBJ1-6; no reliable D call. CDR1 SEHNR and CDR2 FQNEAQ come from the germline V gene (reference sequence). Between the trimmed V and J ends, which lost 0 bases and 2 bases, there was a span of 11 bases. This CDR3 is built from 17 residues. CDR3 in DNA: TGTGCCAGCAGCTTAGCGCGGGCAATCACCTATAATTCACCCCTCCACTTT. Translated: CASSLARAITYNSPLHF.

V usage is TRBV2 and J usage is TRBJ1-1; TRBD1 is a possible D gene (6 bases). CDR1 SNHLY and CDR2 FYNNEI come from the germline V gene. CDR3 length: 15 amino acids. V was cut by 6 bases and J by 0 bases, with 14 bases left in between. CDR3 nucleotides: TGTGCCAGCAGAGGGAACAGGGCTATGAACACTGAAGCTTTCTTT. Protein: CASRGNRAMNTEAFF.

A word on this clone: The junction differs from germline at one of its ends, possibly a read error. The genes are TRBV5-1 and TRBJ1-5; 7 bases match TRBD1. CDR1 SGHRS and CDR2 YFSETQ come from the germline V gene. The CDR3 covers 18 residues. The CDR3 DNA follows: TGCGCCAGCAGCTTGGATGTGGACAGGTATCATAGCTATCAGCCCCAGCATTTT. It codes for CASSLDVDRYHSYQPQHF.

This clone was picked up one time. The same CDR3 arises from other DNA sequences in this sample as well. The V gene is TRBV4-2, the J gene TRBJ2-3; D may be TRBD1 (5 bases). The V end lost 4 bases, the J end lost 2 bases, and 10 bases lay between the germline ends. CDR3 length: 14 amino acids. Germline V gene data show CDR1 as LGHNA and CDR2 as YNFKEQ. The chain's CDR3 is CASSPQGDTDTQYF. The CDR3 DNA reads as TGTGCCAGCAGCCCGCAAGGGGACACAGATACGCAGTATTTT.

This chain connects TRBV7-6 to TRBJ1-1; TRBD1 agrees at 7 bases. This CDR3 is 16 amino acids long. Germline lookup yields CDR1 SGHVS and CDR2 FNYEAQ. The J segment lost 0 bases and the V segment lost 4 bases, leaving 8 bases of the junction unmatched. The DNA for the CDR3 is TGTGCCAGCAGCTCCAGACAGGGTTGGATGAACACTGAAGCTTTCTTT. It encodes CASSSRQGWMNTEAFF. Based on the CDR3 plus reference TRBV7-6 and TRBJ1-1, the full variable domain is GAGVSQSPRYKVTKRGQDVALRCDPISGHVSLYWYRQALGQGPEFLTYFNYEAQQDKSGLPNDRFSAERPEGSISTLTIQRTEQRDSAMYRCASSSRQGWMNTEAFFGQGTRLTVV.

Remarks on this clone: Other DNA sequences of this sample code for an identical CDR3. The gene calls are TRBV5-1 and TRBJ2-3; 9 bases are shared with TRBD1. With V trimmed by 0 bases and J by 4 bases, 0 bases remained unmatched. This CDR3 is built from 14 residues. The V gene's germline CDR1 is SGHRS and CDR2 YFSETQ. CDR3 residues: CASSLGQGADTQYF. CDR3 bases: TGCGCCAGCAGCTTGGGACAGGGGGCAGATACGCAGTATTTT.

The chain employs TRBV19 and TRBJ1-2; D gene unclear. There are 15 residues in the CDR3. Germline V gives CDR1 LNHDA, CDR2 SQIVND (reference sequence). Trimming removed 10 bases at V and 4 bases at J, with 22 bases between. The CDR3, as DNA: TGTGCCACCACTCCCCGGGGAAGGGATTTCTATGGCTACACCTTC. Translation gives CATTPRGRDFYGYTF. The complete variable domain, with remaining parts taken from reference TRBV19 and TRBJ1-2, reads DGGITQSPKYLFRKEGQNVTLSCEQNLNHDAMYWYRQDPGQGLRLIYYSQIVNDFQKGDIAEGYSVSREKKESFPLTVTSAQKNPTAFYLCATTPRGRDFYGYTFGSGTRLTVV.

V usage is TRBV18 and J usage is TRBJ1-1, with 8 bases aligning to TRBD1. The ends lost 2 bases at V and 0 bases at J; junction bases unmatched: 2. Germline loops: CDR1 KGHSH, CDR2 LQKENI. The CDR3 has 15 residues. CDR3 nucleotides: TGTGCCAGCTCACCAGGACAGGGAATGAACACTGAAGCTTTCTTT. The encoded protein is CASSPGQGMNTEAFF.

CDR3 loop: CASSESRGDLDKNIQYF. The CDR3 DNA follows: TGTGCCAGCAGTGAAAGTAGGGGGGATTTGGACAAAAACATTCAGTACTTC. This sequence joins TRBV2 and TRBJ2-4; tentatively, D is TRBD1 or TRBD2 (6 bases each). The germline V gene has CDR1 SNHLY and CDR2 FYNNEI. The CDR3 consists of 17 residues. Trimming shortened V by 2 bases and J by 3 bases, and 17 bases separated the two germline ends.

This chain links TRBV14 with TRBJ2-2; D gene uncertain. CDR3 length: 14 residues. Per the germline V gene, CDR1 is SGHDN and CDR2 is FVKESK. The V and J ends lost 6 bases and 4 bases respectively, with 12 bases between them. The CDR3, as DNA: TGTGCCAGCAGTTCCGGGTTTGGCACCGGGGAGCTGTTTTTT. It encodes CASSSGFGTGELFF.

The chain couples TRBV6-1 to TRBJ1-4; D not resolved. The germline CDR1 and CDR2 sequences are MNHNS and SASEGT. Trimming removed 6 bases from V and 5 bases from J, with 13 bases in between. The CDR3 contains 14 residues. The CDR3 bases are TGTGCCAGCAGCCGCCTGGTGGAGAATGAAAAACTGTTTTTT. Translating gives CASSRLVENEKLFF.

The chain combines TRBV6-5 with TRBJ1-2, with D hard to call. Trimming removed 0 bases from V and 7 bases from J, with 9 bases in between. Germline V lookup: CDR1 MNHEY, CDR2 SVGAGI. This CDR3 is 13 amino acids long. CDR3 sequence reads: CASSYSVGFGYTF. CDR3 DNA sequence: TGTGCCAGCAGTTACTCGGTGGGTTTTGGCTACACCTTC.

The CDR3 is CATGHANTGELFF. For the CDR3, the DNA is TGCGCCACCGGACATGCGAACACCGGGGAGCTGTTTTTT. This chain links TRBV10-2 with TRBJ2-2, with D perhaps TRBD1 (5 bases). The V gene lost 10 bases and the J gene lost 0 bases, with 9 bases spanning the gap. The CDR3 covers 13 residues. Germline CDR1 WSHSY, CDR2 SAAADI.

This chain uses TRBV4-1 with TRBJ1-5; maybe TRBD1 (6 bases). Trimming stripped 3 bases from V and 1 base from J, with 10 bases between. The CDR3 is made up of 15 amino acids. The germline gives CDR1 MGHRA, CDR2 YSYEKL. The CDR3 DNA is TGCGCCAGCAGCCAGGGACACGGGAGCAATCAGCCCCAGCATTTT. This sequence encodes CASSQGHGSNQPQHF.

The gene calls are TRBV7-3 and TRBJ2-2, with D possibly being TRBD1 (5 bases). Germline V gene lookup returns CDR1 SGHTA and CDR2 FQGTGA. V lost 2 bases and J 0 bases, leaving 7 bases between the germline ends. CDR3 length equals 15 residues. In DNA form, the CDR3 reads TGTGCCAGCAGCTTATTAGGGGCGAACACCGGGGAGCTGTTTTTT. Amino acids: CASSLLGANTGELFF.

V gene TRBV30 combines with J gene TRBJ2-4; no firm D call. Germline values: CDR1 GTSNPN, CDR2 SVGIG (reference sequence). V shed 0 bases and J shed 6 bases, with 12 bases lying between them. The CDR3 totals 14 residues. The CDR3 DNA follows: TGTGCCTGGAGTGTGCCCGGGTTCGGAAACATTCAGTACTTC. Translating it yields CAWSVPGFGNIQYF.

This rearrangement joins TRBV11-2 to TRBJ1-6; D is undetermined. Per germline, CDR1 SGHAT and CDR2 FQNNGV. The CDR3 runs 13 residues. Trimming stripped 1 base from V and 10 bases from J, with 8 bases between. CDR3 sequence reads: CASSLVKISPLHF. The DNA of the CDR3 is TGTGCCAGCAGCTTAGTAAAAATATCACCCCTCCACTTT.

V usage is TRBV10-3 and J usage is TRBJ1-6; maybe TRBD1 (6 bases). Germline values: CDR1 ENHRY, CDR2 SYGVKD. Trimming took off 3 bases at V and 0 bases at J, with 12 bases between the two ends. CDR3 size: 17 residues. The CDR3 sequence: CAISDHRESSYNSPLHF. As DNA, the CDR3 is TGTGCCATCAGTGACCACAGGGAAAGCTCCTATAATTCACCCCTCCACTTT.

The chain uses TRBV5-1 and TRBJ2-7; D remains unclear. The CDR3 length is 12 residues. CDR1 and CDR2 from the germline V gene are SGHRS and YFSETQ. V lost 1 base to trimming and J lost 3 bases, with 5 bases between them. As DNA, the CDR3 is TGCGCCAGCAGCTTGATAGGCTACGAGCAGTACTTC. Encoded protein: CASSLIGYEQYF.

This clone was observed a single time. This chain links TRBV6-5 with TRBJ1-4; D might be TRBD1 (5 bases). V lost 4 bases and J 8 bases, leaving 11 bases between the germline ends. There are 13 residues in the CDR3. The V gene's germline CDR1 is MNHEY and CDR2 SVGAGI. CDR3 DNA: TGTGCCAGCAGTTCCCTACAGGTAGAAAAACTGTTTTTT. Its protein product is CASSSLQVEKLFF.